This TCR beta chain was sequenced during a study of blood T cell repertoires in COVID-19. Overall study context: PBMCs, B-cell-depleted T cells, or T cells were the source of the cDNA or gDNA that made up the material.

The method was immunoSEQ multiplex PCR; TCRdb's version includes in-frame clones alone and lacks a portion of them. Here the sample spans fewer than 200,000 clones, approximately 88% being singletons. The CDR3 runs to 14 residues. Germline V gives CDR1 SGHNT, CDR2 YYREEE (reference sequence). J was trimmed by 10 bases and V by 4 bases; bases with no gene match: 9. The specimen was peripheral blood. The chain uses TRBV5-4 and TRBJ1-4; 8 bases are a match to TRBD1. This TCR came from a woman aged 80 or over with active or convalescent COVID-19. CDR3 DNA: TGTGCCAGCAGCCTGGACAGGGATATCGGAAAACTGTTTTTT. Translation gives CASSLDRDIGKLFF. The whole variable domain, filled in from reference TRBV5-4 and TRBJ1-4, reads ETGVTQSPTHLIKTRGQQVTLRCSSQSGHNTVSWYQQALGQGPQFIFQYYREEENGRGNFPPRFSGLQFPNYSSELNVNALELDDSALYLCASSLDRDIGKLFFGSGTQLSVL.